This is a list of T cell receptor beta chains from one sample in a study of blood T cell repertoires in COVID-19. Data came from immunoSEQ multiplex PCR; TCRdb stores just in-frame clones and leaves some out. The sample carries some 240,000 clones, around 84% recorded once. The source material was peripheral blood. These receptors were collected from a man in his fifties or sixties with active or convalescent COVID-19. Both conserved end residues are part of each CDR3. The order of the fields is CDR3 protein, CDR3 DNA, CDR3 length, D gene, clone size, V gene, J gene. D genes are given only for firm matches. Clone sizes are given selectively: once, few, many, or a class where the clone is expanded.

CDR3 protein: CASSSEGLGRGPDTQYF; CDR3 DNA: TGTGCCAGCAGTTCGGAAGGGCTGGGCAGGGGGCCAGATACGCAGTATTTT; CDR3 length: 17; D gene: TRBD1; clone size: NA; V gene: TRBV28; J gene: TRBJ2-3
CDR3 protein: CASSLIIDRGAGNTIYF; CDR3 DNA: TGTGCCAGCAGTTTGATTATTGACCGGGGGGCGGGAAACACCATATATTTT; CDR3 length: 17; D gene: NA; clone size: NA; V gene: TRBV28; J gene: TRBJ1-3
CDR3 protein: CASSPTDRGGYGYTF; CDR3 DNA: TGTGCCAGCAGTCCGACGGACAGGGGAGGCTATGGCTACACCTTC; CDR3 length: 15; D gene: TRBD1; clone size: NA; V gene: TRBV6-2/TRBV6-3; J gene: TRBJ1-2
CDR3 protein: CASSSRGEKLFF; CDR3 DNA: TGTGCCAGCAGTTCGAGGGGGGAAAAACTGTTTTTT; CDR3 length: 12; D gene: NA; clone size: NA; V gene: TRBV27; J gene: TRBJ1-4
CDR3 protein: CASSIGASALQETQYF; CDR3 DNA: TGTGCCAGTAGTATAGGGGCTAGCGCACTACAAGAGACCCAGTACTTC; CDR3 length: 16; D gene: NA; clone size: NA; V gene: TRBV19; J gene: TRBJ2-5
CDR3 protein: CASSRGQGEAFF; CDR3 DNA: TGTGCCAGTAGCAGAGGACAGGGTGAAGCTTTCTTT; CDR3 length: 12; D gene: TRBD1; clone size: once; V gene: TRBV19; J gene: TRBJ1-1
CDR3 protein: CASSPTSGELFF; CDR3 DNA: TGTGCCAGCAGCCCGACTAGCGGGGAGCTGTTTTTT; CDR3 length: 12; D gene: NA; clone size: NA; V gene: TRBV3-1/TRBV3-2; J gene: TRBJ2-2
CDR3 protein: CASRTDKETQYF; CDR3 DNA: TGTGCCAGCAGAACGGACAAAGAGACCCAGTACTTC; CDR3 length: 12; D gene: NA; clone size: NA; V gene: TRBV2; J gene: TRBJ2-5
CDR3 protein: CASSERVLAGGPYYNEQFF; CDR3 DNA: TGTGCCAGCAGTGAACGCGTACTAGCGGGGGGGCCCTATTACAATGAGCAGTTCTTC; CDR3 length: 19; D gene: TRBD2; clone size: NA; V gene: TRBV6-1; J gene: TRBJ2-1
CDR3 protein: CASSVRVETQYF; CDR3 DNA: TGTGCCAGCAGTGTCAGGGTAGAGACCCAGTACTTC; CDR3 length: 12; D gene: NA; clone size: NA; V gene: TRBV2; J gene: TRBJ2-5
CDR3 protein: CASSRAGPTSYEQYF; CDR3 DNA: TGTGCCAGCAGCCGAGCAGGGCCAACCTCCTACGAGCAGTACTTC; CDR3 length: 15; D gene: NA; clone size: NA; V gene: TRBV5-4; J gene: TRBJ2-7
CDR3 protein: CASSLQGGTYNEQFF; CDR3 DNA: TGCGCCAGCAGCTTGCAGGGAGGGACCTACAATGAGCAGTTCTTC; CDR3 length: 15; D gene: TRBD2; clone size: NA; V gene: TRBV5-1; J gene: TRBJ2-1
CDR3 protein: CASSTRANPTLLAGADEQYF; CDR3 DNA: TGTGCCAGTAGTACCAGGGCCAACCCGACCCTACTAGCGGGAGCAGACGAGCAGTACTTC; CDR3 length: 20; D gene: TRBD2; clone size: NA; V gene: TRBV19; J gene: TRBJ2-7
CDR3 protein: CASSPYDSTNQPQHF; CDR3 DNA: TGCGCCAGCAGCCCGTACGACAGTACCAATCAGCCCCAGCATTTT; CDR3 length: 15; D gene: NA; clone size: NA; V gene: TRBV5-1; J gene: TRBJ1-5
CDR3 protein: CASSYVATGTRWDTQYF; CDR3 DNA: TGTGCCAGCAGTTACGTCGCGACCGGGACACGGTGGGATACGCAGTATTTT; CDR3 length: 17; D gene: NA; clone size: once; V gene: TRBV6-2/TRBV6-3; J gene: TRBJ2-3
CDR3 protein: CASSLTSGRTLTDTQYF; CDR3 DNA: TGCGCCAGCAGCTTGACTAGCGGGAGGACTCTCACAGATACGCAGTATTTT; CDR3 length: 17; D gene: TRBD2; clone size: NA; V gene: TRBV5-1; J gene: TRBJ2-3
CDR3 protein: CASSLEAGWGTDTQYF; CDR3 DNA: TGTGCCAGCAGCTTAGAGGCGGGGTGGGGCACAGATACGCAGTATTTT; CDR3 length: 16; D gene: NA; clone size: once; V gene: TRBV5-6; J gene: TRBJ2-3
CDR3 protein: CASSYQSTDTQYF; CDR3 DNA: TGTGCCAGCAGTTACCAGAGCACAGATACGCAGTATTTT; CDR3 length: 13; D gene: NA; clone size: NA; V gene: TRBV6-2/TRBV6-3; J gene: TRBJ2-3
CDR3 protein: CASSARQLNEKLFF; CDR3 DNA: TGTGCCAGCAGCGCGAGGCAGTTAAATGAAAAACTGTTTTTT; CDR3 length: 14; D gene: NA; clone size: NA; V gene: TRBV6-2/TRBV6-3; J gene: TRBJ1-4
CDR3 protein: CASSLRTGGTDTEAFF; CDR3 DNA: TGTGCCAGCAGTTTAAGGACAGGGGGCACGGACACTGAAGCTTTCTTT; CDR3 length: 16; D gene: TRBD1; clone size: NA; V gene: TRBV28; J gene: TRBJ1-1
CDR3 protein: CASSLVRGTIYF; CDR3 DNA: TGTGCCAGCAGCTTGGTACGCGGCACCATATATTTT; CDR3 length: 12; D gene: NA; clone size: NA; V gene: TRBV5-6; J gene: TRBJ1-3
CDR3 protein: CAWGQGFSGNTIYF; CDR3 DNA: TGTGCCTGGGGCCAGGGCTTCTCTGGAAACACCATATATTTT; CDR3 length: 14; D gene: NA; clone size: once; V gene: TRBV30; J gene: TRBJ1-3
CDR3 protein: CASSQRQGNQPQHF; CDR3 DNA: TGCGCCAGCAGCCAGCGACAGGGCAATCAGCCCCAGCATTTT; CDR3 length: 14; D gene: NA; clone size: NA; V gene: TRBV4-3; J gene: TRBJ1-5
CDR3 protein: CASSLMGQGSSPLHF; CDR3 DNA: TGTGCCAGCAGTTTGATGGGACAGGGGAGTTCACCCCTCCACTTT; CDR3 length: 15; D gene: TRBD1; clone size: NA; V gene: TRBV28; J gene: TRBJ1-6
CDR3 protein: CASSQDRGLAAFF; CDR3 DNA: TGTGCCAGCAGCCAGGACAGGGGGCTGGCGGCTTTCTTT; CDR3 length: 13; D gene: TRBD1; clone size: NA; V gene: TRBV7-9; J gene: TRBJ1-1
CDR3 protein: CASSPRVSRPYGYTF; CDR3 DNA: TGTGCCAGCAGCCCACGGGTCTCCCGCCCCTATGGCTACACCTTC; CDR3 length: 15; D gene: NA; clone size: once; V gene: TRBV9; J gene: TRBJ1-2
CDR3 protein: CASSQPGQGTDTQYF; CDR3 DNA: TGTGCCAGCTCCCAACCGGGACAGGGAACAGATACGCAGTATTTT; CDR3 length: 15; D gene: TRBD1; clone size: NA; V gene: TRBV3-1/TRBV3-2; J gene: TRBJ2-3
CDR3 protein: CASSYFSGHGFLLSTDTQYF; CDR3 DNA: TGTGCCAGCAGTTACTTTTCGGGACACGGGTTTCTATTAAGCACAGATACGCAGTATTTT; CDR3 length: 20; D gene: NA; clone size: few; V gene: TRBV6-2/TRBV6-3; J gene: TRBJ2-3
CDR3 protein: CASSLGAGEIGQFF; CDR3 DNA: TGTGCCAGCAGCTTGGGGGCGGGGGAGATTGGGCAGTTCTTC; CDR3 length: 14; D gene: TRBD2; clone size: NA; V gene: TRBV5-5; J gene: TRBJ2-1
CDR3 protein: CASSRYKTGNNEQFF; CDR3 DNA: TGTGCCAGCAGTAGGTACAAGACGGGAAACAATGAGCAGTTCTTC; CDR3 length: 15; D gene: NA; clone size: NA; V gene: TRBV28; J gene: TRBJ2-1
CDR3 protein: CASSRTDNNSPLHF; CDR3 DNA: TGTGCCAGCAGCCGGACAGATAATAATTCACCCCTCCACTTT; CDR3 length: 14; D gene: NA; clone size: NA; V gene: TRBV7-9; J gene: TRBJ1-6
CDR3 protein: CASSRGGSNEKLFF; CDR3 DNA: TGCGCCAGCAGCCGCGGGGGGAGTAATGAAAAACTGTTTTTT; CDR3 length: 14; D gene: NA; clone size: once; V gene: TRBV4-1; J gene: TRBJ1-4
CDR3 protein: CASTRQGSMNTEAFF; CDR3 DNA: TGTGCCAGCACCCGACAGGGATCCATGAACACTGAAGCTTTCTTT; CDR3 length: 15; D gene: TRBD1; clone size: NA; V gene: TRBV2; J gene: TRBJ1-1
CDR3 protein: CASSYEPSGKGNEQFF; CDR3 DNA: TGTGCCAGCAGTTACGAGCCTAGCGGGAAGGGCAATGAGCAGTTCTTC; CDR3 length: 16; D gene: TRBD2; clone size: NA; V gene: TRBV6-5; J gene: TRBJ2-1
CDR3 protein: CASSPRTGSMNTEAFF; CDR3 DNA: TGTGCCAGCAGCCCGAGGACAGGGTCGATGAACACTGAAGCTTTCTTT; CDR3 length: 16; D gene: TRBD1; clone size: NA; V gene: TRBV3-1/TRBV3-2; J gene: TRBJ1-1
CDR3 protein: CASRTTGAENSPLHF; CDR3 DNA: TGTGCCAGCAGAACTACAGGGGCCGAAAATTCACCCCTCCACTTT; CDR3 length: 15; D gene: TRBD1; clone size: NA; V gene: TRBV2; J gene: TRBJ1-6
CDR3 protein: CASRPVLAGGRNEQFF; CDR3 DNA: TGTGCCAGCAGGCCTGTGCTAGCGGGGGGGCGAAATGAGCAGTTCTTC; CDR3 length: 16; D gene: TRBD2; clone size: NA; V gene: TRBV27; J gene: TRBJ2-1
CDR3 protein: CSVGLTNTGELFF; CDR3 DNA: TGCAGCGTAGGACTTACGAACACCGGGGAGCTGTTTTTT; CDR3 length: 13; D gene: NA; clone size: NA; V gene: TRBV29-1; J gene: TRBJ2-2
CDR3 protein: CASSSQNTGELFF; CDR3 DNA: TGTGCCAGCAGCTCCCAGAACACCGGGGAGCTGTTTTTT; CDR3 length: 13; D gene: NA; clone size: NA; V gene: TRBV13; J gene: TRBJ2-2
CDR3 protein: CAAMGQASSGANVLTF; CDR3 DNA: TGTGCGGCAATGGGGCAGGCCAGCTCTGGGGCCAACGTCCTGACTTTC; CDR3 length: 16; D gene: NA; clone size: NA; V gene: TRBV10-3; J gene: TRBJ2-6
CDR3 protein: CASSLGLVETQYF; CDR3 DNA: TGTGCCAGCAGCTTAGGGCTGGTAGAGACCCAGTACTTC; CDR3 length: 13; D gene: NA; clone size: once; V gene: TRBV11-2; J gene: TRBJ2-5
CDR3 protein: CASSPDNYNEQFF; CDR3 DNA: TGTGCCAGCAGCCCGGACAACTACAATGAGCAGTTCTTC; CDR3 length: 13; D gene: NA; clone size: NA; V gene: TRBV5-4; J gene: TRBJ2-1
CDR3 protein: CATSSKREGSYNEQFF; CDR3 DNA: TGTGCCACCAGCAGTAAGCGGGAGGGTTCCTACAATGAGCAGTTCTTC; CDR3 length: 16; D gene: TRBD2; clone size: NA; V gene: TRBV15; J gene: TRBJ2-1
CDR3 protein: CASSDRENSNQPQHF; CDR3 DNA: TGTGCCAGCAGCGACAGGGAAAATAGCAATCAGCCCCAGCATTTT; CDR3 length: 15; D gene: TRBD1; clone size: NA; V gene: TRBV6-6; J gene: TRBJ1-5
CDR3 protein: CASSVGTAFNYGYTF; CDR3 DNA: TGTGCCAGCAGCGTGGGGACAGCTTTTAACTATGGCTACACCTTC; CDR3 length: 15; D gene: TRBD1; clone size: NA; V gene: TRBV9; J gene: TRBJ1-2
CDR3 protein: CASSQLAGGADTGTQYF; CDR3 DNA: TGCGCCAGCAGCCAACTAGCGGGAGGGGCAGATACGGGTACGCAGTATTTT; CDR3 length: 17; D gene: TRBD2; clone size: NA; V gene: TRBV4-3; J gene: TRBJ2-3
CDR3 protein: CASSSTGLTAFF; CDR3 DNA: TGTGCCAGCAGCTCGACAGGGTTGACGGCTTTCTTT; CDR3 length: 12; D gene: TRBD1; clone size: few; V gene: TRBV11-2; J gene: TRBJ1-1
CDR3 protein: CASSGKGGQHSGNTIYF; CDR3 DNA: TGTGCCAGCAGCGGAAAGGGTGGACAACACTCTGGAAACACCATATATTTT; CDR3 length: 17; D gene: NA; clone size: NA; V gene: TRBV21-1; J gene: TRBJ1-3
CDR3 protein: CARSWFVGGNYGYTF; CDR3 DNA: TGTGCCAGAAGCTGGTTCGTGGGAGGCAACTATGGCTACACCTTC; CDR3 length: 15; D gene: NA; clone size: NA; V gene: TRBV5-3; J gene: TRBJ1-2
CDR3 protein: CASSNPGTEAFF; CDR3 DNA: TGTGCCAGCAGCAACCCCGGGACAGAAGCTTTCTTT; CDR3 length: 12; D gene: NA; clone size: NA; V gene: TRBV7-3; J gene: TRBJ1-1
CDR3 protein: CASSFEPGGNQPQHF; CDR3 DNA: TGTGCCAGCAGCTTTGAACCGGGGGGCAATCAGCCCCAGCATTTT; CDR3 length: 15; D gene: NA; clone size: NA; V gene: TRBV7-2; J gene: TRBJ1-5
CDR3 protein: CAIRLSGGENEKLFF; CDR3 DNA: TGTGCCATCAGACTATCGGGAGGGGAGAATGAAAAACTGTTTTTT; CDR3 length: 15; D gene: NA; clone size: NA; V gene: TRBV10-3; J gene: TRBJ1-4
CDR3 protein: CASSRDREQPQHF; CDR3 DNA: TGTGCCAGCAGCCGGGACAGGGAGCAGCCCCAGCATTTT; CDR3 length: 13; D gene: TRBD1; clone size: few; V gene: TRBV7-8; J gene: TRBJ1-5
CDR3 protein: CASSFTANYGYTF; CDR3 DNA: TGTGCCAGCAGCTTCACTGCTAACTATGGCTACACCTTC; CDR3 length: 13; D gene: NA; clone size: NA; V gene: TRBV11-1; J gene: TRBJ1-2
CDR3 protein: CASSLGGGTENQPQHF; CDR3 DNA: TGTGCCAGCAGCTTGGGTGGAGGGACAGAAAATCAGCCCCAGCATTTT; CDR3 length: 16; D gene: TRBD1; clone size: NA; V gene: TRBV5-6; J gene: TRBJ1-5
CDR3 protein: CASSFSSGSGEQYF; CDR3 DNA: TGTGCCAGCAGCTTTAGTAGCGGGAGTGGTGAGCAGTACTTC; CDR3 length: 14; D gene: TRBD2; clone size: NA; V gene: TRBV5-5; J gene: TRBJ2-7
CDR3 protein: CASSTLEASNQPQHF; CDR3 DNA: TGTGCCAGTAGCACTCTGGAAGCGAGCAATCAGCCCCAGCATTTT; CDR3 length: 15; D gene: NA; clone size: NA; V gene: TRBV19; J gene: TRBJ1-5